This record covers a single T cell receptor beta chain. The source of the sample is a study of T cell clusters in autoimmune cytopenias. Multiplex touch-down PCR amplified TRB using TRB-A and TRB-B pools in one tube. Using the multiplex PCR reads, TCRdb records one entry per CDR3 protein without DNA. The sample totals several thousand distinct CDR3 sequences. About 37,500 genome equivalents of blood DNA were amplified for TRB. The CDR3 covers 15 residues. Germline assignment: CDR1 DFQATT and CDR2 SNEGSKA (reference sequence). These data were also reused for a study on T cell repertoires in aging, cancer and after chemotherapy. That source adds: Untreated cancer patients had significantly lower blood TCR diversity than age-matched healthy donors. Across the chemotherapy interval, each cancer cohort showed higher median generation probability, suggesting thymic rebound. In hematological cancer patients, infiltrated lymphoid organs may have impaired thymic emigration or peripheral T cell expansion.

The rearrangement joins TRBV20-1 to TRBJ1-4. This sequence was found in a human donor with chronic lymphocytic leukemia. The donor label of this sample is uncertain. The sample was peripheral blood. This chain's CDR3 is CSARDQVMDSVKLFF.